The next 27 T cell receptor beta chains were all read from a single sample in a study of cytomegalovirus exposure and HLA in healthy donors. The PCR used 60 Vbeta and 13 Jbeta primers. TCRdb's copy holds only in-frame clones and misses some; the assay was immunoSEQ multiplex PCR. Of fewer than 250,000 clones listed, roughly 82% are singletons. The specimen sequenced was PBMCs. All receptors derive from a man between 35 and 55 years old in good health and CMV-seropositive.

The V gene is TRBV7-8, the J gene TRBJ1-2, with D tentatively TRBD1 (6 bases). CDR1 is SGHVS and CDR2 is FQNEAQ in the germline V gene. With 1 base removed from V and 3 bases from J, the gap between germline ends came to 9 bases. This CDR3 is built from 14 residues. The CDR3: CASSLGGGYYGYTF. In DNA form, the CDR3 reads TGTGCCAGCAGCTTAGGGGGGGGCTACTATGGCTACACCTTC.

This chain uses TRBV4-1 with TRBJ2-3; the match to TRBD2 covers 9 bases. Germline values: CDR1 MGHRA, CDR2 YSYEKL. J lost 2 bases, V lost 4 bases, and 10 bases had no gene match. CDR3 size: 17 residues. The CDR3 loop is CASSRSGLAGNTDTQYF. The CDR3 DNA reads TGCGCCAGCAGCCGAAGCGGTCTAGCGGGAAACACAGATACGCAGTATTTT.

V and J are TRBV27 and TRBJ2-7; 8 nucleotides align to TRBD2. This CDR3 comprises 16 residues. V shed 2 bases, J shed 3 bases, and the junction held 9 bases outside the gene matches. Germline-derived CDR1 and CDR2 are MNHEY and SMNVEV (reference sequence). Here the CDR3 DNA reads TGTGCCAGCAGTTTAGGGGTCAGCGGGAGCATCTACGAGCAGTACTTC. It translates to CASSLGVSGSIYEQYF.

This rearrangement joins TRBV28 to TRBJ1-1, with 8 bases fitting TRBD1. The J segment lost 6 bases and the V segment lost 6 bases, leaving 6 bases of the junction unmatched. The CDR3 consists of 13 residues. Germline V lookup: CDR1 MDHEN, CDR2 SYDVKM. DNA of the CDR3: TGTGCCAGCAGCTCTCAGGGGGCCGCTGAAGCTTTCTTT. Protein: CASSSQGAAEAFF.

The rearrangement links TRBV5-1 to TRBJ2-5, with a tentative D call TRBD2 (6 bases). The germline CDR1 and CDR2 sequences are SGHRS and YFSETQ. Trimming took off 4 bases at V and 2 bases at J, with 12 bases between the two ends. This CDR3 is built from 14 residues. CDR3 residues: CASSVLGGQETQYF. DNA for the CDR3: TGCGCCAGCAGCGTTCTCGGAGGGCAAGAGACCCAGTACTTC.

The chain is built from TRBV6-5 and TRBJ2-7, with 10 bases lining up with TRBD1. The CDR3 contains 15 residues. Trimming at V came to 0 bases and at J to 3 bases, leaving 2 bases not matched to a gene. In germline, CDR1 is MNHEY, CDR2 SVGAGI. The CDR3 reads CASSYSRTGGYEQYV. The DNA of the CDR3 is TGTGCCAGCAGTTACTCGAGGACAGGGGGCTACGAGCAGTACGTC.

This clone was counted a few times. The CDR3, as DNA: TGCGCCAGCAGTGAGAGCCTAGCTGTCAATGAGCAGTTCTTC. It translates to CASSESLAVNEQFF. The chain links TRBV10-1 to TRBJ2-1; D is possibly TRBD2 (5 bases). The germline V and J ends were trimmed by 2 bases and 6 bases, with 11 bases remaining between them. This CDR3 contains 14 residues. CDR1 and CDR2 (germline): WNHNN, SYGVQD (reference sequence).

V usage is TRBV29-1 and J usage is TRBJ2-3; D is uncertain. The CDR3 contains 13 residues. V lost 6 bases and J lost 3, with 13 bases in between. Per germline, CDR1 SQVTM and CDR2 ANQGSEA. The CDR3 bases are TGCAGCGTGGCCCCCAGAATGACAGATACGCAGTATTTT. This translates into CSVAPRMTDTQYF.

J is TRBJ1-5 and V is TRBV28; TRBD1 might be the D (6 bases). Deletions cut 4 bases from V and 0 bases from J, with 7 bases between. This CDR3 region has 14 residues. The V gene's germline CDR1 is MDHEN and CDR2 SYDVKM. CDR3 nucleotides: TGTGCCAGCAGTTCACAGGGTAGCAATCAGCCCCAGCATTTT. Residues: CASSSQGSNQPQHF.

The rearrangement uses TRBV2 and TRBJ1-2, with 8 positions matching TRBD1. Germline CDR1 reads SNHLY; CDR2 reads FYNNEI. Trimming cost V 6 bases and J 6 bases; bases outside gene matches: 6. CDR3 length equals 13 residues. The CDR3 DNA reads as TGTGCCAGCAGCCGCCAGGACAGGGATGGCTACACCTTC. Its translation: CASSRQDRDGYTF.

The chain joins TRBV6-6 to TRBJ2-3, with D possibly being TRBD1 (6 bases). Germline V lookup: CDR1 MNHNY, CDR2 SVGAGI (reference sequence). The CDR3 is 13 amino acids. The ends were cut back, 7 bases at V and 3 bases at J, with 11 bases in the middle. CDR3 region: CASNRVVTDTQYF. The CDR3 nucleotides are TGTGCCAGCAACAGGGTTGTAACAGATACGCAGTATTTT.

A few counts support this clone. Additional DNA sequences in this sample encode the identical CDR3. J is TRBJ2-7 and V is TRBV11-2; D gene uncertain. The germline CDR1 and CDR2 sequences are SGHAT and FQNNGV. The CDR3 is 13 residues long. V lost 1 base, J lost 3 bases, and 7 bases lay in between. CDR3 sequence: CASSLGASYEQYV. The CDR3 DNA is TGTGCCAGCAGCTTAGGGGCCAGCTACGAGCAGTACGTC.

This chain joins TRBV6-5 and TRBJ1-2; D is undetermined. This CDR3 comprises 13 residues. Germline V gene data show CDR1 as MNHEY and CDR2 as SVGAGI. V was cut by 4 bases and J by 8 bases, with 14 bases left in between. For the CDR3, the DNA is TGTGCCAGCAGTTCCTCCCATGGGCAGGGCTACACCTTC. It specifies CASSSSHGQGYTF.

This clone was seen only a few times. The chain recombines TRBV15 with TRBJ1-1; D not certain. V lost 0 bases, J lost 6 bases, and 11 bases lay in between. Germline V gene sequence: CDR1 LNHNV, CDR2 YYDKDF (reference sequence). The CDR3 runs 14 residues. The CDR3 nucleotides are TGTGCCACCAGCAGAGAGCGGGTCCAGTCTGAAGCTTTCTTT. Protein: CATSRERVQSEAFF.

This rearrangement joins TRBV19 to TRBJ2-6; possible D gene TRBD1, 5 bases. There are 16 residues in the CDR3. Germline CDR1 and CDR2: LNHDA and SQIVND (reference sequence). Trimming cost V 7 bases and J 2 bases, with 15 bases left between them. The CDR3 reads CASNAGWATGANVLTF. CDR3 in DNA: TGTGCCAGTAATGCAGGGTGGGCGACTGGGGCCAACGTCCTGACTTTC.

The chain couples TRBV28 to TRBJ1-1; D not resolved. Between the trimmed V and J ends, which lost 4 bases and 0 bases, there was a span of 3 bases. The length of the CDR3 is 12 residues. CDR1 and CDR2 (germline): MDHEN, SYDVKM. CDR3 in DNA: TGTGCCAGCAGTTCCGTGAACACTGAAGCTTTCTTT. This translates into CASSSVNTEAFF.

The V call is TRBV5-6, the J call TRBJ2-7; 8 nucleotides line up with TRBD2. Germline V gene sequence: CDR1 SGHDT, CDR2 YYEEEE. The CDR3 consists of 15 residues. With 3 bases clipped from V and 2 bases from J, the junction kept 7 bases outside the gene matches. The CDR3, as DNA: TGTGCCAGCAGCTGGGGTAGCGGGACCCCCTACGAGCAGTACTTC. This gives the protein CASSWGSGTPYEQYF.

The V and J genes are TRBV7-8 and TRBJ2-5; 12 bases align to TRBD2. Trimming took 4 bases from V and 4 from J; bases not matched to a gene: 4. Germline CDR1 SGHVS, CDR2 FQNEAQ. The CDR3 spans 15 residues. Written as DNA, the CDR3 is TGTGCCAGCAGCTCCCGGACTAGCGGGACAGAGACCCAGTACTTC. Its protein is CASSSRTSGTETQYF.

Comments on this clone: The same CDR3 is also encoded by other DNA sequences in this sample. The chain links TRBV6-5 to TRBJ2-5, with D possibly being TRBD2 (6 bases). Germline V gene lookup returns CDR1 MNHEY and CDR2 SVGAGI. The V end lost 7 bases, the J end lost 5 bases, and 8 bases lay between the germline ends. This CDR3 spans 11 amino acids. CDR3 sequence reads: CASTGGETQYF. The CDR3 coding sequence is TGTGCCAGCACCGGAGGGGAGACCCAGTACTTC.

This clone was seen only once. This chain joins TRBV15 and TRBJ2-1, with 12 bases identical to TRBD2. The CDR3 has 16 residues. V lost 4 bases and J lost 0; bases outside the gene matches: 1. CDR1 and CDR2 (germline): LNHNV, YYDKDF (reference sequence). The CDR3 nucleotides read TGTGCCACCAGCAAGACTAGCGGGAGCTCCTACAATGAGCAGTTCTTC. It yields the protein CATSKTSGSSYNEQFF.

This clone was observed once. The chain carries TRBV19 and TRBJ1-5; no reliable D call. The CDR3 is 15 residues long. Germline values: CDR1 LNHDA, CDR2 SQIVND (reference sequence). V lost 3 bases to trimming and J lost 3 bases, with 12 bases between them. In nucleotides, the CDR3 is TGTGCCAGTAGTATTTTCGCAGTTAACAATCAGCCCCAGCATTTT. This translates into CASSIFAVNNQPQHF.

The CDR3: CASSPTAYNEQFF. For the CDR3, the DNA is TGTGCCAGTAGTCCCACGGCCTACAATGAGCAGTTCTTC. The chain joins TRBV19 to TRBJ2-1; D is uncertain. Germline V CDR1 and CDR2: LNHDA, SQIVND (reference sequence). The CDR3 contains 13 residues. V dropped 5 bases and J dropped 2 bases, with 7 bases sitting between them.

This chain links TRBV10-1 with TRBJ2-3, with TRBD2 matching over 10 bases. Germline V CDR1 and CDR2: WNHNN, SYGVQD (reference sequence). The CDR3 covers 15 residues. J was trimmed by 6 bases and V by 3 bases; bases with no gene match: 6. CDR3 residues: CASSEASGRSDTQYF. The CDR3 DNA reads TGCGCCAGCAGTGAAGCTAGCGGGAGATCGGATACGCAGTATTTT.

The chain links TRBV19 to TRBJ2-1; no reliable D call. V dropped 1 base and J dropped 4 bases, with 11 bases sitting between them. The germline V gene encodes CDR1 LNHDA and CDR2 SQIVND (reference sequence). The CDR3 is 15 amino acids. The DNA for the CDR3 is TGTGCCAGTAGTATAGTAGGAGTCGGGTACAATGAGCAGTTCTTC. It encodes CASSIVGVGYNEQFF.

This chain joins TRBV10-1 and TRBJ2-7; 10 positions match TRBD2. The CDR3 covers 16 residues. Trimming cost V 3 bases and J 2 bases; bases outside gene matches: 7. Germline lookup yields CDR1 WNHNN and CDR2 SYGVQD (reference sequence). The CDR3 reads CASSDAASGGTYEQYF. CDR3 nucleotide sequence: TGCGCCAGCAGTGATGCGGCTAGCGGGGGTACCTACGAGCAGTACTTC.

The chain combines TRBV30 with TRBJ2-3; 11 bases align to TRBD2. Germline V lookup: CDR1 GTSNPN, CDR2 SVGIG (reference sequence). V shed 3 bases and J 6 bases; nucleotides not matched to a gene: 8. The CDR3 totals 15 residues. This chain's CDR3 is CAWSEGTSGGDTQYF. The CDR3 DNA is TGTGCCTGGAGCGAGGGGACTAGCGGAGGGGATACGCAGTATTTT.

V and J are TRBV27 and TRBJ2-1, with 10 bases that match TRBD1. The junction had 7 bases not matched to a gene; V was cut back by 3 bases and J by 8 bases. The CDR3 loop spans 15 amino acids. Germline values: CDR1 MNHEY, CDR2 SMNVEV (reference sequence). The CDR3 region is CASSFSGTGVHEQFF. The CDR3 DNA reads TGTGCCAGCAGTTTCTCCGGGACAGGGGTCCATGAGCAGTTCTTC.